This TCR beta chain was sequenced for a study of post-analysis software for immune sequencing data. Study information: Patients had relapsing-remitting, secondary progressive or progressive-relapsing multiple sclerosis; some lacked subtype. Findings of the study overall: The study found TRBV5-6, TRBV5-1 and TRBV20-1 among several TRBV segments more frequent in patients than controls. Multiple sclerosis patients showed significantly lower normalized Chao1 diversity than controls did. Same-batch preparations were strongly co-clustered by F measure.

TCR beta cDNA libraries included unique molecular identifiers. A population of 1 to 10 million T cells gave rise to roughly 0.5 million cDNA molecules. TCRdb processed the PCR reads anew with MiXCR; each CDR3 protein has one entry. Among some 260,000 distinct CDR3 sequences, 36% were seen once, and the ten largest hold roughly 4.8%. CDR1 and CDR2 (germline): MNHEY, SMNVEV (reference sequence). Trimming cost V 3 bases and J 2 bases; bases outside gene matches: 5. The CDR3 is 15 residues long. Comments on this clonotype: The antigen is not known.

The TCR was taken from a girl aged 10-17 years with multiple sclerosis. Source material: blood. The chain joins TRBV27 to TRBJ2-3, with 7 bases lining up with TRBD1. The CDR3 region is CASSFTGDLTDTQYF. The CDR3 DNA sequence: TGTGCCAGCAGTTTTACAGGGGATCTCACAGATACGCAGTATTTT.